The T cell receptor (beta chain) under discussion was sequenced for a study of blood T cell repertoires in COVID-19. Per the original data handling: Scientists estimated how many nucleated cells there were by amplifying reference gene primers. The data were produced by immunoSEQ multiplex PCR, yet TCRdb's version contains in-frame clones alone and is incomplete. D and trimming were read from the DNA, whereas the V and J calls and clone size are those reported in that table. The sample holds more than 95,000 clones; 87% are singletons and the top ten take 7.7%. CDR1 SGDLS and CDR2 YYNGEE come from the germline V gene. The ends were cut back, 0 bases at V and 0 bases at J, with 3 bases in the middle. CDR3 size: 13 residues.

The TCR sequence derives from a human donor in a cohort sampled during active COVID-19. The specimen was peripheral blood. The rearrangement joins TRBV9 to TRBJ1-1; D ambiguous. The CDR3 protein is CASSVDLNTEAFF. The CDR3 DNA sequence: TGTGCCAGCAGCGTAGACTTGAACACTGAAGCTTTCTTT.